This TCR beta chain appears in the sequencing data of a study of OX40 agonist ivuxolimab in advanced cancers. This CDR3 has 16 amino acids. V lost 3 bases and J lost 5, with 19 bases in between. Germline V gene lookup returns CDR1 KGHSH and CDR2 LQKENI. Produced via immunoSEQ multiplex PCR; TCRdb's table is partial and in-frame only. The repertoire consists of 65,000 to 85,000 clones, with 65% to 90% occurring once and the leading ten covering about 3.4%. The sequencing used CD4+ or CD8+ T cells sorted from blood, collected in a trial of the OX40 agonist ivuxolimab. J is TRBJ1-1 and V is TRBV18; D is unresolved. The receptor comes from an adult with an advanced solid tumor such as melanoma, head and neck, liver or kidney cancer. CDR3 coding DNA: TGTGCCAGCTCACCCCTACCGAAGGGCGCTGGAACTGAAGCTTTCTTT. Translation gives CASSPLPKGAGTEAFF.